This T cell receptor (beta chain) appears in the sequencing data of a study of post-analysis software for immune sequencing data (dated by TCRdb to 2014 to 2015). Looking at the study overall: Disease courses on record covered relapsing-remitting, secondary progressive and progressive-relapsing multiple sclerosis, though some patients had no subtype annotation. The patient repertoires were set against around eleven previously published healthy control repertoires from donors whose ages ranged from roughly 6 to 27 years. A subset of samples was prepared in parallel using single-end sample barcoding, then pooled and co-amplified after Illumina adapter ligation. The study at large found these results: Significantly lower normalized Chao1 diversity was found in multiple sclerosis patients than in controls, suggesting substantial peripheral T-cell clonal expansion. When samples were clustered directly using the F measure, samples prepared in the same batch co-clustered strongly, which prompted a batch-effect correction. The control group was slightly older than the multiple sclerosis patient group. Patients showed significantly higher frequencies than controls for about 5 TRBV segments, among them TRBV5-6, TRBV5-1 and TRBV20-1.

TCR beta repertoires were profiled from peripheral blood of roughly 13 young patients with multiple sclerosis to demonstrate the VDJtools post-analysis software. Multiple sclerosis patients were children and adolescents aged roughly 6 to 17 years. The library was built by means of PCR. The sequencer was an Illumina HiSeq 2500. To reduce PCR and sequencing biases, unique molecular identifiers were built into the TCR beta cDNA libraries. Per 1 to 10 million input T cells, around 500,000 cDNA molecules were obtained, such that each molecule approximated one T cell. Patient libraries were prepared and sequenced with the same protocol used for the earlier healthy control dataset. Samples belonging to the same batch were prepared together, multiplexed and sequenced on a shared HiSeq lane. Per the original workflow: MIGEC was used to process the raw barcoded reads, and molecular identifier groups with only a single read were discarded before consensus assembly and CDR3 extraction. Clonotype tables were post-analysed with VDJtools, normalizing diversity by down-sampling all datasets to the smallest sample size. Repertoire overlap clustering matched CDR3 amino acid but not nucleotide sequences to correct batch-related cross-sample contamination. The raw public reads went through TCRdb reprocessing: fastp at Q25, MiXCR clone calling, in-frame beta chains kept. Every entry covers one CDR3 protein and lists the most common genes and DNA from its rows. The V and J calls and clone size are TCRdb's, not the authors'. Within this sample are roughly 540,000 distinct CDR3 sequences, with approximately 34% of them counted one time only. The top ten clones comprise 5% to 6% of the sample.

V lost 8 bases and J lost 0 bases; the stretch between them is 18 bases long. The CDR3 spans 16 residues, from the cysteine through the phenylalanine. The entry retains the CDR3 DNA only, 48 bases that are in frame from base 1. CDR1 and CDR2, looked up from the germline V gene (reference sequence), are MNHEY and SMNVEV. Of note for this clonotype: The specificity of this receptor is unknown. There are no base qualities to consult, and no much larger clone falls within one base.

The sequenced material came from blood. This TCR came from a girl aged 2-17 years with multiple sclerosis. The receptor chain draws on TRBV27 and TRBJ2-3; the D gene is perhaps TRBD2, on 6 matching bases. The CDR3 protein is CASDPRGGVSTDTQYF. The sequence in DNA is TGTGCCAGCGATCCAAGGGGAGGAGTTAGCACAGATACGCAGTATTTT.